This is a list of T cell receptor beta chains from one sample in a study of blood T cell repertoires in COVID-19. TCRdb's copy holds only in-frame clones and misses some; the assay was immunoSEQ multiplex PCR. The sample lists fewer than 600,000 clones; approximately 89% were seen once. Sequenced sample: peripheral blood. All receptors derive from a man between 18 and 35 years old with COVID-19, enrolled during active disease. Each CDR3 is given with its conserved first and last residue. Fields, in order: D gene, J gene, clone size, V gene, CDR3 protein, CDR3 DNA. D genes are given only for firm matches. Clone size is shown for a subset of rows, as once, few, many or a class of expanded clone.

D: .; J: TRBJ1-1; size: .; V: TRBV9; CDR3: CASREGGTEAFF; DNA: TGTGCCAGCAGAGAAGGGGGCACTGAAGCTTTCTTT
D: .; J: TRBJ1-1; size: .; V: TRBV6-6; CDR3: CASSYSGHTNTEAFF; DNA: TGTGCCAGCAGTTACTCTGGACATACGAACACTGAAGCTTTCTTT
D: TRBD2; J: TRBJ2-2; size: .; V: TRBV2; CDR3: CASSEGSGGVTGELFF; DNA: TGTGCCAGCAGTGAAGGAAGCGGGGGGGTTACCGGGGAGCTGTTTTTT
D: .; J: TRBJ1-1; size: .; V: TRBV29-1; CDR3: CSVGEGGASTEAFF; DNA: TGCAGCGTTGGCGAAGGGGGGGCTAGCACTGAAGCTTTCTTT
D: TRBD1; J: TRBJ2-2; size: .; V: TRBV6-4; CDR3: CASSPQGGTGELFF; DNA: TGTGCCAGCAGCCCACAGGGGGGCACCGGGGAGCTGTTTTTT
D: .; J: TRBJ2-7; size: .; V: TRBV7-9; CDR3: CASSPGVLGGEQYF; DNA: TGTGCCAGCAGCCCCGGGGTCCTGGGGGGCGAGCAGTACTTC
D: TRBD2; J: TRBJ2-6; size: .; V: TRBV11-3; CDR3: CASSLGLALSGANVLTF; DNA: TGTGCCAGCAGCTTAGGACTAGCGCTATCTGGGGCCAACGTCCTGACTTTC
D: TRBD1; J: TRBJ1-4; size: .; V: TRBV28; CDR3: CASSLLGQGREKLFF; DNA: TGTGCCAGCAGTTTATTGGGACAGGGTCGGGAAAAACTGTTTTTT
D: TRBD1; J: TRBJ1-6; size: .; V: TRBV5-4; CDR3: CASSYAGTGVNSPLHF; DNA: TGTGCCAGCAGCTATGCCGGGACAGGGGTAAATTCACCCCTCCACTTT
D: TRBD2; J: TRBJ2-3; size: .; V: TRBV7-8; CDR3: CASSLFPGLATDTQYF; DNA: TGTGCCAGCAGCTTATTCCCGGGACTAGCCACAGATACGCAGTATTTT
D: .; J: TRBJ1-5; size: few; V: TRBV6-5; CDR3: CASNTGDQPQHF; DNA: TGTGCCAGCAATACGGGTGATCAGCCCCAGCATTTT
D: .; J: TRBJ2-5; size: .; V: TRBV3-1/TRBV3-2; CDR3: CASSRPGLGETQYF; DNA: TGTGCCAGCAGCCGGCCCGGACTGGGAGAGACCCAGTACTTC
D: TRBD1; J: TRBJ2-2; size: .; V: TRBV28; CDR3: CASSRQGANTGELFF; DNA: TGTGCCAGCAGTAGGCAGGGGGCAAACACCGGGGAGCTGTTTTTT
D: .; J: TRBJ2-5; size: .; V: TRBV5-8; CDR3: CASSLARGTGVLQETQYF; DNA: TGTGCCAGCAGCTTGGCGAGGGGGACGGGCGTGCTTCAAGAGACCCAGTACTTC
D: .; J: TRBJ2-2; size: .; V: TRBV7-9; CDR3: CASSFPVFTGELFF; DNA: TGTGCCAGCAGCTTTCCAGTTTTTACCGGGGAGCTGTTTTTT
D: .; J: TRBJ1-1; size: .; V: TRBV30; CDR3: CAWQTGSMNTEAFF; DNA: TGTGCCTGGCAGACAGGCTCCATGAACACTGAAGCTTTCTTT
D: .; J: TRBJ2-1; size: .; V: TRBV19; CDR3: CASSIPPRGRQFF; DNA: TGTGCCAGTAGTATACCCCCTAGGGGGAGGCAGTTCTTC
D: .; J: TRBJ1-5; size: .; V: TRBV30; CDR3: CAWSGPGVGWNQPQHF; DNA: TGTGCCTGGAGCGGTCCAGGGGTAGGTTGGAATCAGCCCCAGCATTTT
D: .; J: TRBJ2-4; size: .; V: TRBV3-1/TRBV3-2; CDR3: CASSLRGGSKNIQYF; DNA: TGTGCCAGCAGCCTCCGAGGAGGCTCCAAAAACATTCAGTACTTC
D: .; J: TRBJ1-5; size: .; V: TRBV30; CDR3: CAWSRYSNQPQHF; DNA: TGTGCCTGGAGTCGGTATAGCAATCAGCCCCAGCATTTT
D: .; J: TRBJ1-1; size: .; V: TRBV6-1; CDR3: CASSEGGNLHTEAFF; DNA: TGTGCCAGCAGTGAGGGGGGGAACCTCCACACTGAAGCTTTCTTT
D: .; J: TRBJ2-5; size: .; V: TRBV7-7; CDR3: CASSRDIDAQETQYF; DNA: TGTGCTAGCAGCAGGGACATCGATGCGCAAGAGACCCAGTACTTC
D: TRBD1; J: TRBJ2-1; size: .; V: TRBV30; CDR3: CAWSVGTGDEQFF; DNA: TGTGCCTGGAGTGTAGGGACAGGAGATGAGCAGTTCTTC
D: TRBD1; J: TRBJ2-7; size: .; V: TRBV30; CDR3: CAWSMAQGAYEQYF; DNA: TGTGCCTGGAGTATGGCACAGGGGGCCTACGAGCAGTACTTC
D: TRBD2; J: TRBJ2-1; size: .; V: TRBV3-1/TRBV3-2; CDR3: CASSHYRGLAVTNEQFF; DNA: TGTGCCAGCAGCCATTATAGGGGACTAGCGGTGACAAATGAGCAGTTCTTC
D: .; J: TRBJ2-1; size: .; V: TRBV6-5; CDR3: CASSSRLYGDYNEQFF; DNA: TGTGCCAGCAGTTCACGACTATACGGAGACTACAATGAGCAGTTCTTC
D: TRBD2; J: TRBJ2-5; size: once; V: TRBV3-1/TRBV3-2; CDR3: CASTPETSGSEGETQYF; DNA: TGTGCCAGCACCCCCGAGACTAGCGGGAGTGAGGGGGAGACCCAGTACTTC
D: .; J: TRBJ2-4; size: once; V: TRBV6-5; CDR3: CASKQGAGNIQYF; DNA: TGTGCCAGCAAACAGGGCGCCGGAAACATTCAGTACTTC
D: .; J: TRBJ2-1; size: .; V: TRBV19; CDR3: CASSMIANSYNEQFF; DNA: TGTGCCAGTAGTATGATAGCCAACTCCTACAATGAGCAGTTCTTC
D: .; J: TRBJ2-3; size: .; V: TRBV11-2; CDR3: CASSPPGAGVFTDTQYF; DNA: TGTGCCAGCAGCCCCCCAGGGGCGGGGGTATTCACAGATACGCAGTATTTT
D: .; J: TRBJ2-2; size: .; V: TRBV2; CDR3: CASSETDRLNTGELFF; DNA: TGTGCCAGCAGTGAAACCGACAGATTGAACACCGGGGAGCTGTTTTTT
D: TRBD1; J: TRBJ2-5; size: .; V: TRBV7-2; CDR3: CASSLEGASGETQYF; DNA: TGTGCCAGCAGCTTAGAGGGGGCGTCGGGAGAGACCCAGTACTTC
D: .; J: TRBJ2-2; size: .; V: TRBV18; CDR3: CASSRPLGDTGELFF; DNA: TGTGCCAGCTCACGCCCTCTAGGGGACACCGGGGAGCTGTTTTTT
D: TRBD2; J: TRBJ2-5; size: .; V: TRBV10-3; CDR3: CAISESGLAGVHQETQYF; DNA: TGTGCCATCAGTGAGTCGGGACTAGCGGGAGTTCACCAAGAGACCCAGTACTTC
D: .; J: TRBJ1-5; size: few; V: TRBV25-1; CDR3: CASSAGRSNQPQHF; DNA: TGTGCCAGCAGTGCGGGTCGGAGCAATCAGCCCCAGCATTTT